This T cell receptor (beta chain) was sequenced in a study of T-cell reconstitution after alpha-beta-depleted transplantation in children. Study-wide results and caveats: A year had passed since transplant, and T-cell counts and diversity by then came mostly from newly produced T cells. Approximately two months post-transplant, alpha-beta T cells reportedly originated from several hundred expanded graft clones. There were some patients whose high TCRbeta diversity at day 60 came from surviving recipient T cells and thymic progenitors.

This clonotype was seen at least ten times. As yet, its antigen is unknown. The germline gives CDR1 DFQATT, CDR2 SNEGSKA (reference sequence). V was pared by 0 bases and J by 4 bases, with 1 base of the junction left unmatched. The CDR3 spans 14 residues. During its preparation, the TCRbeta library received unique molecular identifiers. A single record per CDR3 protein comes from TCRdb applying MiXCR to the PCR reads. The sample includes some 300,000 distinct CDR3 sequences, about a tenth of them seen just once. The receptor comes from a boy less than two years old with acute myeloid leukemia, due to receive a stem cell transplant. The chain recombines TRBV20-1 with TRBJ2-5, with 11 bases lining up with TRBD2. The sample was PBMCs, taken before TCRalphabeta/CD19-depleted stem cell transplant. CDR3 coding DNA: TGCAGTGCTAGAGATGGGACTAGCGGAGAGACCCAGTACTTC. It translates to CSARDGTSGETQYF.